Shown below are 16 T cell receptor beta chains from a single sample sequenced in a study of cytomegalovirus exposure and HLA in healthy donors. The primer mix had 60 Vbeta and 13 Jbeta primers. Measured with immunoSEQ multiplex PCR; TCRdb has only the in-frame clones, and not every one. Of roughly 100,000 clones listed, 71% are singletons. The specimen was PBMCs. The receptors derive from a female donor in good health and CMV-seronegative.

J is TRBJ1-1 and V is TRBV4-1, with D tentatively TRBD1 (6 bases). This CDR3 has 18 amino acids. CDR1 and CDR2 from the germline V gene are MGHRA and YSYEKL. The V end was cut by 4 bases, the J end by 5 bases, with 26 bases between. Here the CDR3 reads CASSLLGAGPKGDTEAFF. CDR3 nucleotide sequence: TGCGCCAGCAGCCTCCTGGGGGCAGGGCCAAAGGGTGATACTGAAGCTTTCTTT.

This rearrangement joins TRBV28 to TRBJ2-3; 8 bases match TRBD1. Unmatched junction bases numbered 6, after V lost 8 bases and J lost 5 bases. Germline V lookup: CDR1 MDHEN, CDR2 SYDVKM. The CDR3 is made up of 13 amino acids. Here the CDR3 reads CASGGQAGDTQYF. The CDR3 region has the DNA TGTGCCAGCGGGGGACAGGCGGGAGATACGCAGTATTTT.

The V and J genes are TRBV19 and TRBJ2-1; the D is unclear. The CDR3 is made up of 15 amino acids. V lost 5 bases, J lost 8 bases, and 19 bases lay in between. Germline V gene data show CDR1 as LNHDA and CDR2 as SQIVND (reference sequence). Here the CDR3 reads CASSPLGAPSDEQFF. DNA for the CDR3: TGTGCCAGTAGTCCCCTAGGCGCCCCTTCCGATGAGCAGTTCTTC.

V usage is TRBV6-5 and J usage is TRBJ2-1; possible D gene TRBD2, 5 bases. Per germline, CDR1 MNHEY and CDR2 SVGAGI. V was pared by 10 bases and J by 5 bases, with 9 bases between. The CDR3 covers 11 residues. CDR3 amino acids: CATSRDNEQFF. Here the CDR3 DNA reads TGTGCCACCTCGAGGGACAATGAGCAGTTCTTC.

This clone was picked up one time. J is TRBJ2-7 and V is TRBV27, with D maybe TRBD2 (7 bases). Trimming removed 2 bases from V and 5 bases from J, with 22 bases in between. CDR1 is MNHEY, CDR2 SMNVEV, per germline (reference sequence). The CDR3 contains 17 residues. The CDR3 is CASSLLIGGRKAHEQYF. CDR3 sequence (DNA): TGTGCCAGCAGTTTACTTATCGGGGGGCGAAAGGCCCACGAGCAGTACTTC.

In nucleotides, the CDR3 is TGTGCCAGCAGCGGCTCATCCGGGAGGACCCTCGAGCAGTACTTC. It specifies CASSGSSGRTLEQYF. V usage is TRBV6-6 and J usage is TRBJ2-7; the match to TRBD2 covers 7 bases. CDR1 MNHNY and CDR2 SVGAGI come from the germline V gene (reference sequence). The CDR3 runs to 15 residues. V trimming: 6 bases; J trimming: 6 bases; junction bases outside the gene matches: 14.

The chain joins TRBV7-2 to TRBJ1-2, with 9 bases aligning to TRBD1. The CDR3 sequence is 15 residues long. Germline V CDR1 and CDR2: SGHTA, FQGNSA. V lost 6 bases, J lost 5 bases, and 10 bases stayed unmatched. The CDR3 DNA is TGTGCCAGCAGACCTACAGGGGGCGCGAGGTATGGCTACACCTTC. Protein product: CASRPTGGARYGYTF. The variable domain in full, completed from reference TRBV7-2 and TRBJ1-2, reads GAGVSQSPSNKVTEKGKDVELRCDPISGHTALYWYRQSLGQGLEFLIYFQGNSAPDKSGLPSDRFSAERTGGSVSTLTIQRTQQEDSAVYLCASRPTGGARYGYTFGSGTRLTVV.

V usage is TRBV7-9 and J usage is TRBJ2-7, with 10 bases matching TRBD2. Trimming took 2 bases from V and 5 from J; bases not matched to a gene: 3. The germline V gene encodes CDR1 SEHNR and CDR2 FQNEAQ (reference sequence). CDR3 size: 14 residues. CDR3 in DNA: TGTGCCAGCAGCTTACTTCTAGCGGGAGACGAGCAGTACTTC. Translated, it gives CASSLLLAGDEQYF.

The chain couples TRBV30 to TRBJ2-7, with 12 bases matching TRBD2. The germline V gene encodes CDR1 GTSNPN and CDR2 SVGIG (reference sequence). V gave up 2 bases and J gave up 5 bases; unmatched junction bases: 4. The CDR3 is 14 amino acids. CDR3: CAWSKTSGRNEQYF. The CDR3 DNA follows: TGTGCCTGGAGTAAGACTAGCGGGAGAAACGAGCAGTACTTC.

CDR3 region: CASSLGTTYNEQFF. CDR3 in DNA: TGTGCCAGCAGCCTCGGGACTACTTACAATGAGCAGTTCTTC. The genes are TRBV5-8 and TRBJ2-1; 7 bases match TRBD2. V dropped 4 bases and J dropped 4; count of bases not matched to a gene: 5. This CDR3 contains 14 residues. Germline V CDR1 and CDR2: SGHTS, YDEGEE.

This chain links TRBV7-9 with TRBJ2-7; D is possibly TRBD2 (6 bases). From germline, CDR1 is SEHNR and CDR2 FQNEAQ (reference sequence). This CDR3 has 15 amino acids. Trimming stripped 4 bases from V and 2 bases from J, with 15 bases between. In nucleotides, the CDR3 is TGTGCCAGCAGCTATAGCGGTGCGACCACCTACGAGCAGTACTTC. Its protein is CASSYSGATTYEQYF.

The rearrangement links TRBV5-5 to TRBJ2-1, with D perhaps TRBD1 (7 bases). The V gene lost 6 bases and the J gene lost 9 bases, with 16 bases spanning the gap. CDR1 is SGHKS, CDR2 YYEKEE, per germline (reference sequence). The CDR3 is 13 residues long. In DNA form, the CDR3 reads TGTGCCAGCATCCTGACAGGGAGGTTTGAGCAGTTCTTC. It specifies CASILTGRFEQFF.

The chain has TRBV28 and TRBJ2-5; 7 bases are a match to TRBD2. The length of the CDR3 is 12 residues. V trimming: 9 bases; J trimming: 5 bases; junction bases outside the gene matches: 6. Germline V gene lookup returns CDR1 MDHEN and CDR2 SYDVKM. The CDR3 nucleotides are TGTGCCAGGATGGGACTAAAGGAGACCCAGTACTTC. It codes for CARMGLKETQYF.

The chain joins TRBV11-3 to TRBJ1-2, with 9 bases fitting TRBD1. The germline V gene encodes CDR1 SGHNT and CDR2 YENEEA. Trimming at V came to 5 bases and at J to 2 bases, leaving 15 bases not matched to a gene. The CDR3 is made up of 18 amino acids. The CDR3 loop reads CASSPYSGTGKGNYGYTF. CDR3 DNA: TGTGCCAGCAGCCCTTACTCCGGGACAGGGAAAGGGAACTATGGCTACACCTTC.

The V call is TRBV29-1, the J call TRBJ2-2; 11 bases map to TRBD1. The CDR3 has 17 amino acids. V gave up 6 bases and J gave up 6 bases; unmatched junction bases: 15. Looked up from germline, CDR1 is SQVTM and CDR2 is ANQGSEA. The CDR3 loop reads CSVRAGTGGGFAGELFF. The CDR3 bases are TGCAGCGTGCGCGCCGGGACAGGGGGTGGGTTTGCCGGGGAGCTGTTTTTT.

V usage is TRBV27 and J usage is TRBJ2-1, with D possibly being TRBD1 (6 bases). The CDR3 consists of 16 residues. V was clipped by 7 bases and J by 0 bases, with 16 bases between them. Germline V CDR1 and CDR2: MNHEY, SMNVEV (reference sequence). CDR3 in DNA: TGTGCCAGCAAAGTGGGGAAACAGGGCTCCTACAATGAGCAGTTCTTC. This gives the protein CASKVGKQGSYNEQFF.